Only one count was recorded for the clone carrying this T cell receptor beta chain. The sample comes from a study of control samples from healthy donors and cancer patients. Per germline, CDR1 MNHNS and CDR2 SASEGT. J lost 10 bases, V lost 3 bases, and 8 bases had no gene match. The CDR3 length is 14 residues. Produced via immunoSEQ multiplex PCR; TCRdb's table is partial and in-frame only. The sample holds approximately 150,000 clones, 80% to 90% seen once. The sequence came from a man younger than 35 in good health. The sample was blood. The rearrangement uses TRBV6-1 and TRBJ2-1, with TRBD1 matching over 8 bases. The CDR3 region has the DNA TGTGCCAGCAGTGAGTCGCAGGGGGCGGGGGAGCAGTTCTTC. Translating it yields CASSESQGAGEQFF.